This T cell receptor beta chain was retrieved from a study of cytomegalovirus exposure and HLA in healthy donors. As for the study in general: HLA-typed donors were the source of about 85 million unique TCRs, which an early data release held.

Both 60 Vbeta primers and 13 Jbeta primers went into the PCR. The assay was immunoSEQ multiplex PCR, and TCRdb's table has in-frame clones only and misses some. The profile shows roughly 150,000 clones, 80% to 90% of them singletons. The sequenced material came from PBMCs. This receptor was obtained from a boy younger than 10 in good health and CMV-seronegative.

This CDR3 reads CASGTGGLYIQYF. CDR3 DNA sequence: TGTGCTAGCGGGACAGGGGGTTTGTACATTCAGTACTTC. The chain links TRBV27 to TRBJ2-4; 11 bases are a match to TRBD1. Germline CDR1 MNHEY, CDR2 SMNVEV (reference sequence). The CDR3 spans 13 residues.